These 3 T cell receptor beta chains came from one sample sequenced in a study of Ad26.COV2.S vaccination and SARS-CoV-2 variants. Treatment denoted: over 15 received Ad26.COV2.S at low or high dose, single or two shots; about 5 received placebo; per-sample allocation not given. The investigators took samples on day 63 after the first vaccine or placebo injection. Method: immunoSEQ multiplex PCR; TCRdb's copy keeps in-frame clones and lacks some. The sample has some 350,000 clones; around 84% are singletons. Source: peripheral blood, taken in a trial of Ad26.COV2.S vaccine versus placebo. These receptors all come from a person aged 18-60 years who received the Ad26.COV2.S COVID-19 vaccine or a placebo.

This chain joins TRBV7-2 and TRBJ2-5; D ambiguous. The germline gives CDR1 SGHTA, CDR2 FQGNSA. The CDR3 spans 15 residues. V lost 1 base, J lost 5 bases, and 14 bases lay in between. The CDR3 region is CASSLVVVGVETQYF. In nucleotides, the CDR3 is TGTGCCAGCAGCTTAGTAGTAGTTGGGGTGGAGACCCAGTACTTC.

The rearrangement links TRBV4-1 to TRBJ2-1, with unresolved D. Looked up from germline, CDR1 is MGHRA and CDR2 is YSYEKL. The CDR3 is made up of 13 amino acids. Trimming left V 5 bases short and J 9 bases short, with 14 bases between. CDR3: CASSYPFSPEQFF. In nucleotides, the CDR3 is TGCGCCAGCAGCTACCCGTTTAGCCCTGAGCAGTTCTTC.

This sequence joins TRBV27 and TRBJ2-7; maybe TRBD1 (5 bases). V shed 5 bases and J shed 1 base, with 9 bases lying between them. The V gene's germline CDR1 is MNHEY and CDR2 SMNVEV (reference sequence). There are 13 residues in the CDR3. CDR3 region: CASSVDTSYEQYF. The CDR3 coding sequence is TGTGCCAGCAGTGTGGACACTTCCTACGAGCAGTACTTC.